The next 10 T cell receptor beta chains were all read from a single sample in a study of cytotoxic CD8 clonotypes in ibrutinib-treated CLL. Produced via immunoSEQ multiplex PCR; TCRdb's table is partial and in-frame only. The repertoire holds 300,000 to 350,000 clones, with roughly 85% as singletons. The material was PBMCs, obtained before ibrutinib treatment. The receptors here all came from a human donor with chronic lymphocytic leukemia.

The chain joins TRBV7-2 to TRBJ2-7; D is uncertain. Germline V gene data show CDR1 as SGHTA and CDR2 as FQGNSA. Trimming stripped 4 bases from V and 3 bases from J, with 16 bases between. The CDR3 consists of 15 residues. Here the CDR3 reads CASSYGPFGDYEQYF. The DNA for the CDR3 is TGTGCCAGCAGCTACGGTCCTTTTGGTGACTACGAGCAGTACTTC.

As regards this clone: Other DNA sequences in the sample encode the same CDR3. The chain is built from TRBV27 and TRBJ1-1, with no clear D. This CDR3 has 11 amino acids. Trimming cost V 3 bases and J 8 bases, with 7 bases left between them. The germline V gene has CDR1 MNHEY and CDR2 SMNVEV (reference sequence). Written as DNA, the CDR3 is TGTGCCAGCAGTTTGCGCGGGGAAGCTTTCTTT. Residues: CASSLRGEAFF.

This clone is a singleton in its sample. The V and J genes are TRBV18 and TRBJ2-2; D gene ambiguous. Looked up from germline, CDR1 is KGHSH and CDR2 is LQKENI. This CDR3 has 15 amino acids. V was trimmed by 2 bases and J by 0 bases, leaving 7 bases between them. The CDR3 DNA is TGTGCCAGCTCACCAGCGACATCGAACACCGGGGAGCTGTTTTTT. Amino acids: CASSPATSNTGELFF.

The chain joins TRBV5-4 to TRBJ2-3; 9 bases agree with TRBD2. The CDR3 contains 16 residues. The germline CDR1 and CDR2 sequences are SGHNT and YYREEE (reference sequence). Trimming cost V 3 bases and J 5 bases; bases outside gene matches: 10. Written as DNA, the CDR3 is TGTGCCAGCAGCTCGGGGACTAGCCAAGTGGTAGATACGCAGTATTTT. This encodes CASSSGTSQVVDTQYF.

DNA of the CDR3: TGCGCCAGCAGGGCCGGACAGGATGGCTACACCTTC. Translated: CASRAGQDGYTF. V is TRBV5-1 and J is TRBJ1-2; 7 bases are a match to TRBD1. This CDR3 region has 12 residues. Looked up from germline, CDR1 is SGHRS and CDR2 is YFSETQ. J lost 6 bases, V lost 5 bases, and 4 bases had no gene match.

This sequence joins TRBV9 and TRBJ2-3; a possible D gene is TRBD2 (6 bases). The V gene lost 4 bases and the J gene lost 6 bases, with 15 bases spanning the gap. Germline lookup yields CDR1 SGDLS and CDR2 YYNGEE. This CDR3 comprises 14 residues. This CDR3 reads CASSPRTMTDTQYF. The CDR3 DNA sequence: TGTGCCAGCAGCCCCAGGACTATGACGGATACGCAGTATTTT.

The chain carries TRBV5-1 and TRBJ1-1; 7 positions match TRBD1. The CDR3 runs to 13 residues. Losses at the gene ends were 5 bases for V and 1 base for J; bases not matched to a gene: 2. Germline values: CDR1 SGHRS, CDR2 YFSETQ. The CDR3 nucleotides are TGCGCCAGCAGAGGGGGCACGAACACTGAAGCTTTCTTT. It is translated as CASRGGTNTEAFF.

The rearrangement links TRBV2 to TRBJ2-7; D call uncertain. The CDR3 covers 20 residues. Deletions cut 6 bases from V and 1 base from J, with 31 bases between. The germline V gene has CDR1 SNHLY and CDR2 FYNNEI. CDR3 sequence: CASRKDGQTHSKTSSYEQYF. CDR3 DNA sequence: TGTGCCAGCAGAAAGGACGGCCAGACCCATTCGAAAACATCGTCCTACGAGCAGTACTTC.

CDR3 sequence reads: CASSVGRKPDYGYTF. CDR3 in DNA: TGTGCCAGCAGCGTAGGTAGAAAACCGGACTATGGCTACACCTTC. V is TRBV9 and J is TRBJ1-2; no clear D gene. CDR3 length equals 15 residues. Per germline, CDR1 SGDLS and CDR2 YYNGEE. V lost 0 bases and J lost 3, with 12 bases in between.

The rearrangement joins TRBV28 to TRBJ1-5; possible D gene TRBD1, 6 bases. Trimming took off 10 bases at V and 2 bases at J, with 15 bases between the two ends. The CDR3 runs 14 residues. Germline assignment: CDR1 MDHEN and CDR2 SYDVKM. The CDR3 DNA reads TGTGCCACCAGGGGACCCTCGGGCAATCAGCCCCAGCATTTT. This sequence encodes CATRGPSGNQPQHF.